This T cell receptor (beta chain) originates from a study of cytomegalovirus exposure and HLA in healthy donors. CDR3 length equals 17 residues. The germline V and J ends were trimmed by 7 bases and 2 bases, with 21 bases remaining between them. Germline values: CDR1 LNHDA, CDR2 SQIVND (reference sequence). Vbeta (60) and Jbeta (13) primers were used in the PCR. Produced via immunoSEQ multiplex PCR; TCRdb's table is partial and in-frame only. Its listing shows about 110,000 clones. The sample was PBMCs. J is TRBJ1-5 and V is TRBV19; D may be TRBD1 (5 bases). The TCR was taken from a man in his thirties or forties in good health and CMV-seronegative. This chain's CDR3 is CASKGFNGGFGNQPQHF. The CDR3 DNA follows: TGTGCCAGTAAGGGGTTCAACGGGGGTTTCGGCAATCAGCCCCAGCATTTT.